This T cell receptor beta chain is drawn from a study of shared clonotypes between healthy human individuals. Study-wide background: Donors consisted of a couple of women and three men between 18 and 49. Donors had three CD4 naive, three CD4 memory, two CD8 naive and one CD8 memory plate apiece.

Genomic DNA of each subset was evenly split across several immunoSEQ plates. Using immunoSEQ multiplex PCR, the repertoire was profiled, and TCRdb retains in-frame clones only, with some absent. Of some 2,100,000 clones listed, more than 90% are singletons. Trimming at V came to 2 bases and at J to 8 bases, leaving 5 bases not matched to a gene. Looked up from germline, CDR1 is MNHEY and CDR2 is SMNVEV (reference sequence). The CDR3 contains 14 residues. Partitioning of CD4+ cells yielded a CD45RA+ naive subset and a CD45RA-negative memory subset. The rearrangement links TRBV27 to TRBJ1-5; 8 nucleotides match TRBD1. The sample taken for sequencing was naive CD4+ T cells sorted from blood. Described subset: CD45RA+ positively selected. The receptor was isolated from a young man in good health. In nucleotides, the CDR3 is TGTGCCAGCAGTTTAGGTACAGGGGGTAAGCCCCAGCATTTT. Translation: CASSLGTGGKPQHF.